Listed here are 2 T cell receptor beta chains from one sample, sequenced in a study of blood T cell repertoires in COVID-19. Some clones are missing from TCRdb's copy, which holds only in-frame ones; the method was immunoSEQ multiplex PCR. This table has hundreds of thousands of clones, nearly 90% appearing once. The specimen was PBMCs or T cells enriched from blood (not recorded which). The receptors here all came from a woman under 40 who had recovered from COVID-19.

Here the CDR3 reads CASSEGGTGGSPLHF. Written as DNA, the CDR3 is TGTGCCAGCAGTGAAGGTGGGACAGGGGGATCACCCCTCCACTTT. The chain employs TRBV6-1 and TRBJ1-6; TRBD1 matches at 11 bases. The CDR3 is 15 residues long. The ends lost 1 base at V and 10 bases at J; junction bases unmatched: 3. Looked up from germline, CDR1 is MNHNS and CDR2 is SASEGT.

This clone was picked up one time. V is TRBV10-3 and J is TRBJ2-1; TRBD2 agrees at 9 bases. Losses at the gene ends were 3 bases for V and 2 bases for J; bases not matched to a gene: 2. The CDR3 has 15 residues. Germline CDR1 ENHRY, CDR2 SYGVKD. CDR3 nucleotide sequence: TGTGCCATCAGTGAAGCGGGAGGCCCCTACAATGAGCAGTTCTTC. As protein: CAISEAGGPYNEQFF.